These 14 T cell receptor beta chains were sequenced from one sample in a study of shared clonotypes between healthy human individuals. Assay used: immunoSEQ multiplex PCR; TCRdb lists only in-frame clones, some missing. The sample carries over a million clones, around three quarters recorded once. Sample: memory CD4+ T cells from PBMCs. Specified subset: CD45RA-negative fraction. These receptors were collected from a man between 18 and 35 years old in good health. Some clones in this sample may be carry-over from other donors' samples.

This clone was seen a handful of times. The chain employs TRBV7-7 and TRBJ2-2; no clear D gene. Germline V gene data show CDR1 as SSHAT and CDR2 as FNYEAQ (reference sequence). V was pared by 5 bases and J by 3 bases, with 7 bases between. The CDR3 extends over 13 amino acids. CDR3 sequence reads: CASSPGDTGELFF. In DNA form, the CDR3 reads TGTGCCAGCAGCCCTGGGGACACCGGGGAGCTGTTTTTT.

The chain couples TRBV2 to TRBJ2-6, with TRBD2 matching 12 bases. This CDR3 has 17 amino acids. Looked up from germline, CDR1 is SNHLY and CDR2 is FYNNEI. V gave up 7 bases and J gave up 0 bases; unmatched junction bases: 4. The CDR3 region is CASTGLAGISGANVLTF. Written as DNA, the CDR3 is TGTGCCAGCACTGGACTAGCGGGGATCTCTGGGGCCAACGTCCTGACTTTC.

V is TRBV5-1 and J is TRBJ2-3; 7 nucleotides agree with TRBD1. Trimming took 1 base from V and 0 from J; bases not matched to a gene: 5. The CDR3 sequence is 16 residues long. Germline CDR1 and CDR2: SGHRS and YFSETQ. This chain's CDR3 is CASSLYRDSSTDTQYF. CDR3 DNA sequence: TGCGCCAGCAGCTTGTACCGGGACAGCAGCACAGATACGCAGTATTTT.

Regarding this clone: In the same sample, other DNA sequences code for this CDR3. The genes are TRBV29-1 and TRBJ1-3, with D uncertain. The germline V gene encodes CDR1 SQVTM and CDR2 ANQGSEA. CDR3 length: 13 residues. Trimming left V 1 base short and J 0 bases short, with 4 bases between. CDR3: CSVEGSSGNTIYF. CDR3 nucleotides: TGCAGCGTTGAAGGGAGCTCTGGAAACACCATATATTTT. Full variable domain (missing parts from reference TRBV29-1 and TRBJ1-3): SAVISQKPSRDICQRGTSLTIQCQVDSQVTMMFWYRQQPGQSLTLIATANQGSEATYESGFVIDKFPISRPNLTFSTLTVSNMSPEDSSIYLCSVEGSSGNTIYFGEGSWLTVV.

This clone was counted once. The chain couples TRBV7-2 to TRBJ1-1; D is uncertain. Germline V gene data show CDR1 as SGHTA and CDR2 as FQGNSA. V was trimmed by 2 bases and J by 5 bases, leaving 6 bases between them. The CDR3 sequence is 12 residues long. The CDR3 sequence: CASSLRLTEAFF. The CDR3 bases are TGTGCCAGCAGCTTACGTTTGACTGAAGCTTTCTTT. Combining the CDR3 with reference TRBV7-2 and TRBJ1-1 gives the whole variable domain GAGVSQSPSNKVTEKGKDVELRCDPISGHTALYWYRQSLGQGLEFLIYFQGNSAPDKSGLPSDRFSAERTGGSVSTLTIQRTQQEDSAVYLCASSLRLTEAFFGQGTRLTVV.

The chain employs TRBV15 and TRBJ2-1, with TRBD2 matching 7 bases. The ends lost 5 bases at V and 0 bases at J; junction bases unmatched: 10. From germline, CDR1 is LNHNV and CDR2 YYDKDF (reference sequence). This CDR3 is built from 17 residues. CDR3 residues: CATSLGLAAASYNEQFF. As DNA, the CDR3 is TGTGCCACCAGCCTGGGGCTAGCGGCTGCCTCCTACAATGAGCAGTTCTTC.

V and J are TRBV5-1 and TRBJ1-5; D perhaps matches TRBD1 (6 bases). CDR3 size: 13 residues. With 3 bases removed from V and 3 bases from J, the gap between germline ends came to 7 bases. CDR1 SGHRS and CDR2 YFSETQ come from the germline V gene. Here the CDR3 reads CASSWGPNQPQHF. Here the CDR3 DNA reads TGCGCCAGCAGCTGGGGGCCCAATCAGCCCCAGCATTTT.

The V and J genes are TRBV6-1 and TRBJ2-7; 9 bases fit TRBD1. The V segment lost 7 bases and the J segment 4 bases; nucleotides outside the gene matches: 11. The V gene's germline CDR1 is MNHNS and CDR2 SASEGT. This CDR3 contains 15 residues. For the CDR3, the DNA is TGTGCCAGCATACCTGGTGGGACAGGGTATTACGAGCAGTACTTC. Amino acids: CASIPGGTGYYEQYF.

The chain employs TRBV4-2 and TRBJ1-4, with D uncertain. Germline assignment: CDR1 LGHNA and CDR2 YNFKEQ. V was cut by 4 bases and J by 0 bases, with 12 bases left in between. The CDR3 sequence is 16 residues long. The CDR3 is CASSRPAGTTNEKLFF. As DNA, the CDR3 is TGTGCCAGCAGCCGCCCCGCGGGGACAACTAATGAAAAACTGTTTTTT.

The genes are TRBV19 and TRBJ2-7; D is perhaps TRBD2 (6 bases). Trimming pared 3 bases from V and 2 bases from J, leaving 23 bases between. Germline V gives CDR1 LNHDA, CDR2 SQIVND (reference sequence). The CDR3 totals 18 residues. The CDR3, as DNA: TGTGCCAGTAGTATGGGTGGTGTGGGTGTGGAGGGGCCCTACGAGCAGTACTTC. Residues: CASSMGGVGVEGPYEQYF.

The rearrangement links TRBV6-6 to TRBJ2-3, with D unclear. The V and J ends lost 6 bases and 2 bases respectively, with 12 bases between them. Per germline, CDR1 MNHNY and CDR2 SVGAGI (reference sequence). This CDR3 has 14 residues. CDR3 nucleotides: TGTGCCAGCAGCCTGCAGGACCTCACAGATACGCAGTATTTT. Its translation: CASSLQDLTDTQYF.

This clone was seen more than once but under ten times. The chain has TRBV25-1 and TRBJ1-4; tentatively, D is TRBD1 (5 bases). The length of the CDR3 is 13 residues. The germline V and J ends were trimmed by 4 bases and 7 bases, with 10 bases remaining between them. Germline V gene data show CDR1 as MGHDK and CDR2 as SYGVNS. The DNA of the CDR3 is TGTGCCAGCAGTGGGGACCTGATTGAAAAACTGTTTTTT. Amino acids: CASSGDLIEKLFF.

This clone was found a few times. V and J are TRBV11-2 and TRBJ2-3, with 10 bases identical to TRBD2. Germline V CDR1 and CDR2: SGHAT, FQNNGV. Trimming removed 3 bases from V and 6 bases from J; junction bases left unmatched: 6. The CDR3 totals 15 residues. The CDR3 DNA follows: TGTGCCAGCAGCTTCCGGCTAGCGGGAGAGGATACGCAGTATTTT. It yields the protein CASSFRLAGEDTQYF. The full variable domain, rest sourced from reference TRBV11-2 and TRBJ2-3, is EAGVAQSPRYKIIEKRQSVAFWCNPISGHATLYWYQQILGQGPKLLIQFQNNGVVDDSQLPKDRFSAERLKGVDSTLKIQPAKLEDSAVYLCASSFRLAGEDTQYFGPGTRLTVL.

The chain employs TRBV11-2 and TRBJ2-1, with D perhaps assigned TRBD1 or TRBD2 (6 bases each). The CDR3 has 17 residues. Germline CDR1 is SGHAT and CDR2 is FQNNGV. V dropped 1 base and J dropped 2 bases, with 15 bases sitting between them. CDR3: CASSLGGAREAYNEQFF. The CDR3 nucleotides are TGTGCCAGCAGCTTAGGGGGGGCGCGGGAAGCCTACAATGAGCAGTTCTTC. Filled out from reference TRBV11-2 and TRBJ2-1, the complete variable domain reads EAGVAQSPRYKIIEKRQSVAFWCNPISGHATLYWYQQILGQGPKLLIQFQNNGVVDDSQLPKDRFSAERLKGVDSTLKIQPAKLEDSAVYLCASSLGGAREAYNEQFFGPGTRLTVL.